A single sample is the source of the 7 T cell receptor beta chains below, sequenced in a study of blood T cell repertoires in COVID-19. The repertoire was sequenced with immunoSEQ multiplex PCR; TCRdb's copy has only in-frame clones and lacks some. Of a few hundred thousand clones in the sample, more than 75% were seen once. Material for sequencing was peripheral blood. These receptors all stem from a woman aged 45 to 65 with acute or convalescent COVID-19.

This clone was counted between two and nine times. The rearrangement uses TRBV3-1 (or the pseudogene TRBV3-2) and TRBJ2-7, with D possibly TRBD1 on 5 matching bases. The V end was cut by 2 bases, the J end by 5 bases, with 13 bases between. The V gene's germline CDR1 is LGHDT and CDR2 YNNKEL (reference sequence). This CDR3 contains 14 residues. CDR3 amino acids: CASSQSRQGDEQYF. The CDR3 DNA reads TGTGCCAGCAGCCAAAGTAGGCAGGGCGACGAGCAGTACTTC.

The J gene is TRBJ1-3, the V gene TRBV18; D uncertain. The CDR3 is 13 residues long. Trimming removed 3 bases at V and 6 bases at J, with 9 bases between. Germline V CDR1 and CDR2: KGHSH, LQKENI. This CDR3 is CASSPIRENTIYF. DNA for the CDR3: TGTGCCAGCTCACCCATACGGGAAAACACCATATATTTT.

This clone has more than one count but fewer than ten. V gene TRBV7-9 combines with J gene TRBJ1-2; 9 nucleotides align to TRBD1. CDR3 length: 14 amino acids. Germline loops: CDR1 SEHNR, CDR2 FQNEAQ (reference sequence). With 5 bases clipped from V and 6 bases from J, the junction kept 7 bases outside the gene matches. The chain's CDR3 is CASSHPGQGDGYTF. In nucleotides, the CDR3 is TGTGCCAGCAGCCACCCGGGACAGGGCGATGGCTACACCTTC.

The rearrangement uses TRBV5-1 and TRBJ2-5; unclear D gene. The CDR3 contains 13 residues. Germline CDR1 and CDR2: SGHRS and YFSETQ. V was clipped by 1 base and J by 1 base, with 5 bases between them. This CDR3 is CASSLNTQETQYF. DNA of the CDR3: TGCGCCAGCAGCTTGAACACCCAAGAGACCCAGTACTTC.

This chain connects TRBV28 to TRBJ1-2, with D perhaps TRBD1 (6 bases). V lost 5 bases and J lost 2, with 9 bases in between. CDR3 length: 13 residues. Germline lookup yields CDR1 MDHEN and CDR2 SYDVKM. The CDR3: CASSPQGNYGYTF. The CDR3 bases are TGTGCCAGCAGTCCTCAGGGGAACTATGGCTACACCTTC.

Comment on this clone: The DNA is omitted, as the CDR3 cannot be located on it reliably, and the CDR3 follows TCRdb's listing. The chain uses TRBV5-5 and TRBJ2-7; the table's D gene call, TRBD1, was not cross checked with the DNA. From its first to its last residue, the CDR3 has 17 amino acids. CDR1 and CDR2 (germline): SGHKS, YYEKEE (reference sequence). The CDR3 spells CACASRWGTGWVKEQYF.

This clone was seen a few times. V gene TRBV7-3 combines with J gene TRBJ2-6, with 8 bases fitting TRBD1. CDR1 and CDR2 from the germline V gene are SGHTA and FQGTGA. The J segment lost 0 bases and the V segment lost 0 bases, leaving 4 bases of the junction unmatched. The CDR3 runs 18 residues. The CDR3 DNA is TGTGCCAGCAGCTTAACAGGGACAGGTCCCTCTGGGGCCAACGTCCTGACTTTC. This gives the protein CASSLTGTGPSGANVLTF.